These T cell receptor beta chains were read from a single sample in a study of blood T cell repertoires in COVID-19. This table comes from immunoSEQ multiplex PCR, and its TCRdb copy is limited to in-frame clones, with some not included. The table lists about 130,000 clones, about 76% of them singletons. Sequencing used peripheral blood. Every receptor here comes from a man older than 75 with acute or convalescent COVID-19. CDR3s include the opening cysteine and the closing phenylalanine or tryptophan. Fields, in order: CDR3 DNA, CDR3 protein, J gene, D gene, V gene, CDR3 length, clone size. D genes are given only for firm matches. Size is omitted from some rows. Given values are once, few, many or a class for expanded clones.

TGTGCCAGCAGCACGACAGTTATCTACACTGAAGCTTTCTTT,CASSTTVIYTEAFF,TRBJ1-1,.,TRBV5-8,14,.
TGTGCCAGTAGTATGTGGACAGGGGGATCGAACACCGGGGAGCTGTTTTTT,CASSMWTGGSNTGELFF,TRBJ2-2,TRBD1,TRBV19,17,.
TGTGCCAGCAGTCCCCCCGGTATGAACACTGAAGCTTTCTTT,CASSPPGMNTEAFF,TRBJ1-1,.,TRBV6-6,14,.
TGCAGCGTTGTGGGGCACGTTGGGAATGAGCAGTTCTTC,CSVVGHVGNEQFF,TRBJ2-1,.,TRBV29-1,13,once
TGTGCCAGCAGTTACCTGGGACAGTACAATGAGCAGTTCTTC,CASSYLGQYNEQFF,TRBJ2-1,TRBD1,TRBV6-5,14,.
TGTGCCAGCAGCTTTACCAGGAACACTGAAGCTTTCTTT,CASSFTRNTEAFF,TRBJ1-1,.,TRBV7-6,13,.
TGTGCTGGTGGGCAGACCAATCAGCCCCAGCATTTT,CAGGQTNQPQHF,TRBJ1-5,.,TRBV10-3,12,.
TGTGCCACCAGCAGAGATCAGGAGGGGCGCTCACCCCTCCACTTT,CATSRDQEGRSPLHF,TRBJ1-6,.,TRBV15,15,.
TGCGCCAGCAGCCGCTCGGGTGCCTCTGGAAACACCATATATTTT,CASSRSGASGNTIYF,TRBJ1-3,.,TRBV4-3,15,.
TGTGCCATCAGTGAGTCGAGACAGAACTACGAGCAGTACTTC,CAISESRQNYEQYF,TRBJ2-7,.,TRBV10-3,14,.
TGTGCCAGCAGTTTATTCCCAGGTCACGGCTACACCTTC,CASSLFPGHGYTF,TRBJ1-2,.,TRBV28,13,.
TGTGCCAGCAGTGATGGAATCGTCAGGGGGTTTGCCCCAACTAATGAAAAACTGTTTTTT,CASSDGIVRGFAPTNEKLFF,TRBJ1-4,TRBD1,TRBV6-1,20,once
TGTGCCAGCAGCCTGCCTAGCGGGGGGGCCCCTCGTGACACAGATACGCAGTATTTT,CASSLPSGGAPRDTDTQYF,TRBJ2-3,TRBD2,TRBV5-4,19,.
TGTGCCAGCAGCTTAGCGGGACAGTATGAAGCTTTCTTT,CASSLAGQYEAFF,TRBJ1-1,TRBD1,TRBV7-8,13,.
TGTGCCAGCAGTGACGGGGGGGCTGTTAGTAACTATGGCTACACCTTC,CASSDGGAVSNYGYTF,TRBJ1-2,.,TRBV6-1,16,.
TGTGCCAGCAACCGGGGACTAGCCAAAAACATTCAGTACTTC,CASNRGLAKNIQYF,TRBJ2-4,.,TRBV28,14,.
TGTGCCAGCAGCCCGCGGTCGAATGGCGCTGGTGGCTACACCTTC,CASSPRSNGAGGYTF,TRBJ1-2,.,TRBV11-2,15,few
TGTGCCAGCAGCTTAATTGCGGGGGGGTCCTACGAGCAGTACTTC,CASSLIAGGSYEQYF,TRBJ2-7,TRBD2,TRBV7-2,15,.
TGTGCCAGCAGCTTGGGACTAGCGGCCTCCTACGAGCAGTACTTC,CASSLGLAASYEQYF,TRBJ2-7,TRBD2,TRBV11-2,15,.
TGTGCCAGCAGTCGTCGGACTAGCGGGGGGGCGGGTACGCAGTATTTT,CASSRRTSGGAGTQYF,TRBJ2-3,TRBD2,TRBV2,16,.
TGTGCCAGCAGCCAATACCAACCGACAAACAAGCAGGGGGCCGGCAATCAGCCCCAGCATTTT,CASSQYQPTNKQGAGNQPQHF,TRBJ1-5,TRBD1,TRBV3-1/TRBV3-2,21,.
TGTGCCAGCAGCCAACAACAGACGGATACGCAGTATTTT,CASSQQQTDTQYF,TRBJ2-3,.,TRBV3-1/TRBV3-2,13,.
TGTGCCAGCAGCCCGCGGGACCAACAGTTCTTC,CASSPRDQQFF,TRBJ2-1,.,TRBV11-2,11,.
TGCAGCGTTGAGGGACTAGCCGGGAATGAGCAGTTCTTC,CSVEGLAGNEQFF,TRBJ2-1,TRBD2,TRBV29-1,13,.
TGTGCCACCAGTGATTCAGGACAGGCGAAAGCCAAAAACATTCAGTACTTC,CATSDSGQAKAKNIQYF,TRBJ2-4,TRBD1,TRBV24-1,17,.
TGTGCCAGCAGCGTATTAGCACGGGGACAGAGCTTAAGGACTGAAGCTTTCTTT,CASSVLARGQSLRTEAFF,TRBJ1-1,TRBD1,TRBV9,18,.
TGTGCCAGCAGCGCCCCAGAGGCTGCTGCAGATACGCAGTATTTT,CASSAPEAAADTQYF,TRBJ2-3,.,TRBV7-8,15,few
TGTGCCAGCAGCTTATTGGAGGGGAGCCCCCGGGGACCCCAGCATTTT,CASSLLEGSPRGPQHF,TRBJ1-5,.,TRBV7-2,16,.
TGTGCCAGCAGCTCCGGGGATCAGAATCGTACACCCCTCCACTTT,CASSSGDQNRTPLHF,TRBJ1-6,.,TRBV7-6,15,once
TGCAGCGTGCGGAGGGACAGGGGCGTCAAGAACACTGAAGCTTTCTTT,CSVRRDRGVKNTEAFF,TRBJ1-1,TRBD1,TRBV29-1,16,.
TGCGCCAGCAGCCCCTCCCCCGGGGAGACCCAGTACTTC,CASSPSPGETQYF,TRBJ2-5,.,TRBV4-1,13,.
TGTGCCAGCAGCTTAGATCGGTACGGAGAACAGGGGGCGGGTGACTATGGCTACACCTTC,CASSLDRYGEQGAGDYGYTF,TRBJ1-2,TRBD1,TRBV11-3,20,many
TGTGCCAGCTCACCGGCGGACAGGGGGCACCCCTACGAGCAGTACTTC,CASSPADRGHPYEQYF,TRBJ2-7,TRBD1,TRBV18,16,.
TGTGCCAGTAGTATAGATATTGGACAGGGGGCCTACGAGCAGTACTTC,CASSIDIGQGAYEQYF,TRBJ2-7,TRBD1,TRBV19,16,.
TGTGCCAGCAGCGAAATAGGGAGTCGGGACAGGGGAAAAGAGACCCAGTACTTC,CASSEIGSRDRGKETQYF,TRBJ2-5,.,TRBV21-1,18,.
TGTGCCAGCAGCCCGGCAGGGGCCCCCTACAATGAGCAGTTCTTC,CASSPAGAPYNEQFF,TRBJ2-1,.,TRBV5-6,15,.
TGTGCCAGCAGTCATCTAGCGGGGGGGATGTACGAGCAGTACTTC,CASSHLAGGMYEQYF,TRBJ2-7,TRBD2,TRBV6-5,15,.
TGTGCCAGCAGCCCGACAAGACAGGGTAATTCTGAGCCCCAGCATTTT,CASSPTRQGNSEPQHF,TRBJ1-5,TRBD1,TRBV7-8,16,.
TGTGCCAGTAGTATAGATCAAAAAGGGAGCTCTGGGGCCAACGTCCTGACTTTC,CASSIDQKGSSGANVLTF,TRBJ2-6,.,TRBV19,18,.
TGTGCCAGCAGTGCCCGTCGCCGGGACACCAAAAACATTCAGTACTTC,CASSARRRDTKNIQYF,TRBJ2-4,.,TRBV2,16,.
TGCAGTGCTAGTTTAGGACAGACCTACACTGAAGCTTTCTTT,CSASLGQTYTEAFF,TRBJ1-1,.,TRBV20-1,14,few
TGCGCCAGCAAACAGGGGGAGTATAATTCACCCCTCCACTTT,CASKQGEYNSPLHF,TRBJ1-6,TRBD1,TRBV5-1,14,.
TGTGCCAGCAGCTTGGGACAGGGGGCGTCGGGCTACACCTTC,CASSLGQGASGYTF,TRBJ1-2,TRBD1,TRBV5-8,14,.
TGTGCCAGCAGCCCCGTATCGAGCGGGGGGGCGACAGATACGCAGTATTTT,CASSPVSSGGATDTQYF,TRBJ2-3,TRBD2,TRBV7-2,17,.
TGTGCCAGCAGCCTCATGAACACTGAAGCTTTCTTT,CASSLMNTEAFF,TRBJ1-1,.,TRBV3-1/TRBV3-2,12,few
TGTGCCAGCAGTCACGGGACGGGGGGCCGAGCTTTCTTT,CASSHGTGGRAFF,TRBJ1-1,.,TRBV28,13,.
TGCGCCAGCAGACCCAATACGGGGGGCGCCTACGAGCAGTACTTC,CASRPNTGGAYEQYF,TRBJ2-7,.,TRBV5-1,15,.
TGCGCCAGCAGCTTGCAGGGAAGATCTGGAAACACCATATATTTT,CASSLQGRSGNTIYF,TRBJ1-3,.,TRBV5-1,15,.
TGTGCCAGCAGTACAAGGACAGGGAGCACCGGGGAGCTGTTTTTT,CASSTRTGSTGELFF,TRBJ2-2,TRBD1,TRBV6-2/TRBV6-3,15,.
TGTGCCAGCAGTTACCGCTACGAGCAGTACTTC,CASSYRYEQYF,TRBJ2-7,.,TRBV6-5,11,.
TGTGCCAGCAGTTACCGGAGCGGGGGGGCCTACAATGAGCAGTTCTTC,CASSYRSGGAYNEQFF,TRBJ2-1,TRBD2,TRBV6-2/TRBV6-3,16,.